This TCR beta chain was retrieved from a study of radiation and T cells in renal cell carcinoma. Concerning this clone: Its antigen is undetermined.

Overall study findings and caveats: From baseline, blood top tumor clonotypes peaked at 2 weeks post-radiation.

The method was immunoSEQ multiplex PCR; TCRdb's version includes in-frame clones alone and lacks a portion of them. Of roughly 86,000 clones in the sample, approximately 86% are singletons; the top ten hold 9.4%. This CDR3 spans 13 amino acids. The V and J ends lost 5 bases and 1 base respectively, with 6 bases between them. Germline V gene data show CDR1 as MRHNA and CDR2 as SNTAGT. Time point: blood 4 weeks post-SBRT, at nephrectomy. This sample's treatment: 15 Gy SBRT to primary tumor, nephrectomy 4 weeks later. Clear cell pathology was present in this patient's renal cell carcinoma. The rearrangement links TRBV6-4 to TRBJ1-5, with D uncertain. The clonotype comes from a man aged 45 to 65 with renal cell carcinoma. The sample was blood, taken from a patient whose treatment included radiotherapy and nephrectomy. DNA of the CDR3: TGTGCCAGCAGTCCTCAGAGCAATCAGCCCCAGCATTTT. It specifies CASSPQSNQPQHF.